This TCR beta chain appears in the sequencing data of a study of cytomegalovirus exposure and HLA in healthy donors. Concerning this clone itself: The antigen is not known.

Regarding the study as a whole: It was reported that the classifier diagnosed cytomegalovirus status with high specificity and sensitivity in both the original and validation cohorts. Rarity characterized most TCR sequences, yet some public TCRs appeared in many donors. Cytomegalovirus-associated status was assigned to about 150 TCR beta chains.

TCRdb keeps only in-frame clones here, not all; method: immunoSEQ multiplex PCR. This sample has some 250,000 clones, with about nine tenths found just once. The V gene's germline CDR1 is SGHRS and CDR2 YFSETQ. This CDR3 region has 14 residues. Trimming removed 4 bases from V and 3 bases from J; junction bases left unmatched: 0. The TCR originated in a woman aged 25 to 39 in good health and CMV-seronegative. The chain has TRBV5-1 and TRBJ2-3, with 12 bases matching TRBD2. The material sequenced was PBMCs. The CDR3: CASSLAGGTDTQYF. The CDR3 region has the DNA TGCGCCAGCAGCCTAGCGGGAGGGACAGATACGCAGTATTTT.